This record concerns one T cell receptor beta chain sequence. The antigen is not known. The authors used template switching to add a universal primer site and gave cDNA unique molecular identifiers. TCRdb recomputed calls from the 5' RACE reads with MiXCR, one row per CDR3 protein. The table has hundreds of thousands of distinct CDR3 sequences, roughly 8% seen once; the top ten hold around 0.98%. The sample belongs to a study of identical twins. Findings and caveats of the study: Memory repertoires showed no such pattern, whereas abundant cord blood beta clonotypes carried fewer insertions. Invariant T cells like MAIT and iNKT could partly confound the zero-insertion analyses.

V lost 6 bases and J lost 5; bases outside the gene matches: 6. There are 14 residues in the CDR3. Germline assignment: CDR1 ENHRY and CDR2 SYGVKD. The data were also submitted as part of a second study, on yellow fever vaccine responses in identical twins. That source adds: Reports say the vaccine T cell response in twins looked partly convergent and partly personalized.

The sequenced material came from PBMCs. The TCR comes from a woman between 18 and 29 years old in good health. V gene TRBV10-3 combines with J gene TRBJ2-3, with 9 bases that match TRBD1. The CDR3 coding sequence is TGTGCCATCAGGAACAGGGGGCGTGGAGATACGCAGTATTTT. Its translation: CAIRNRGRGDTQYF.